These 30 T cell receptor beta chains were sequenced from one sample in a study of blood T cell repertoires in COVID-19. Produced via immunoSEQ multiplex PCR; TCRdb's table is partial and in-frame only. Here the sample spans roughly 160,000 clones, almost 85% being singletons. The sequenced sample consisted of peripheral blood. The receptor source for this set is a woman older than 75 with COVID-19, enrolled during active disease.

The chain joins TRBV11-3 to TRBJ2-2, with TRBD1 matching over 8 bases. Trimming removed 3 bases from V and 5 bases from J; junction bases left unmatched: 5. Germline values: CDR1 SGHNT, CDR2 YENEEA. This CDR3 spans 15 amino acids. The CDR3 nucleotides are TGTGCCAGCAGCTTTCAGGGGGCTAAGACCGGGGAGCTGTTTTTT. Protein: CASSFQGAKTGELFF.

V and J are TRBV28 and TRBJ2-4; 7 nucleotides line up with TRBD1. Per germline, CDR1 MDHEN and CDR2 SYDVKM. The J segment lost 2 bases and the V segment lost 7 bases, leaving 11 bases of the junction unmatched. This CDR3 comprises 16 residues. This CDR3 is CASIKTGFLSKNIQYF. CDR3 in DNA: TGTGCCAGCATCAAGACAGGGTTTTTATCCAAAAACATTCAGTACTTC.

The rearrangement uses TRBV18 and TRBJ1-5; 9 positions agree with TRBD1. Germline loops: CDR1 KGHSH, CDR2 LQKENI. J lost 6 bases, V lost 2 bases, and 2 bases had no gene match. The CDR3 contains 14 residues. The CDR3 loop reads CASSPTGGGQPQHF. CDR3 nucleotides: TGTGCCAGCTCACCAACAGGGGGCGGTCAGCCCCAGCATTTT.

The chain combines TRBV9 with TRBJ2-5, with 8 bases identical to TRBD2. Per germline, CDR1 SGDLS and CDR2 YYNGEE. CDR3 length: 15 residues. V was pared by 0 bases and J by 4 bases, with 5 bases of the junction left unmatched. CDR3 in amino acids: CASSVDVGRAETQYF. Here the CDR3 DNA reads TGTGCCAGCAGCGTAGATGTCGGGAGGGCAGAGACCCAGTACTTC.

There are a few counts of this clone. The V and J genes are TRBV11-2 and TRBJ1-5; D is uncertain. Trimming left V 5 bases short and J 5 bases short, with 10 bases between. The CDR3 has 13 amino acids. Germline CDR1 and CDR2: SGHAT and FQNNGV. In DNA, the CDR3 is TGTGCCAGCAGCCCCTCGAGGGATCAGCCCCAGCATTTT. Protein sequence: CASSPSRDQPQHF.

The chain has TRBV5-6 and TRBJ1-1; D is unclear. Per germline, CDR1 SGHDT and CDR2 YYEEEE. Trimming pared 4 bases from V and 2 bases from J, leaving 9 bases between. CDR3 length: 13 residues. CDR3: CASSPNINTEAFF. In nucleotides, the CDR3 is TGTGCCAGCAGCCCGAACATCAACACTGAAGCTTTCTTT.

The chain links TRBV5-6 to TRBJ1-3; 7 bases line up with TRBD1. Germline V gene sequence: CDR1 SGHDT, CDR2 YYEEEE. The length of the CDR3 is 14 residues. Trimming cost V 9 bases and J 3 bases; bases outside gene matches: 9. In nucleotides, the CDR3 is TGTGCCACCGGAGAAGGGGGCTTTGGAAACACCATATATTTT. This translates into CATGEGGFGNTIYF.

Points on this clone: No DNA is shown, since the ends of the CDR3 on it are uncertain; the CDR3 is the one TCRdb lists. The chain joins TRBV27 to TRBJ2-5; whether TRBD1, the table's D call, matches the DNA was not checked. The germline CDR1 and CDR2 sequences are MNHEY and SMNVEV (reference sequence). The CDR3 is 14 amino acids in total, end residues counted. CDR3 loop: CASSTSTGFETQYF.

The rearrangement uses TRBV30 and TRBJ1-3; weak D call: TRBD1 (6 bases). The germline gives CDR1 GTSNPN, CDR2 SVGIG (reference sequence). The V end lost 7 bases, the J end lost 0 bases, and 16 bases lay between the germline ends. CDR3 length: 15 residues. CDR3 coding DNA: TGTGCCTTGCATTGGGGGGGCCTCTCTGGAAACACCATATATTTT. Protein sequence: CALHWGGLSGNTIYF.

The chain combines TRBV21-1 with TRBJ1-1; the table gives TRBD1 as D, unverified against the DNA. TRBV21-1 is designated a pseudogene. CDR3 length: 16 residues. In nucleotides, the CDR3 is TGTGCCAGCAGCAAGGACCAAGGGGGCTTGAACACTGAAGCTTTCTTT. This gives the protein CASSKDQGGLNTEAFF.

The chain recombines TRBV27 with TRBJ1-1; maybe TRBD1 (6 bases). Germline-derived CDR1 and CDR2 are MNHEY and SMNVEV (reference sequence). Trimming removed 6 bases at V and 4 bases at J, with 15 bases between. This CDR3 has 14 residues. CDR3 protein: CASSEGGGVTEAFF. The CDR3 DNA sequence: TGTGCCAGCAGCGAGGGAGGGGGTGTCACTGAAGCTTTCTTT.

The gene calls are TRBV6-6 and TRBJ1-4; 9 nucleotides agree with TRBD1. Trimming removed 7 bases from V and 2 bases from J; junction bases left unmatched: 5. CDR1 and CDR2 from the germline V gene are MNHNY and SVGAGI (reference sequence). The CDR3 is made up of 15 amino acids. CDR3 in DNA: TGTGCCAGCAACCATGACAGGGGGACTAATGAAAAACTGTTTTTT. Its translation: CASNHDRGTNEKLFF.

The chain recombines TRBV27 with TRBJ2-3; no clear D. Germline CDR1 MNHEY, CDR2 SMNVEV (reference sequence). The CDR3 runs to 14 residues. Between the trimmed V and J ends, which lost 4 bases and 4 bases, there was a span of 12 bases. The CDR3: CASSYEAVADTQYF. CDR3 bases: TGTGCCAGCAGTTACGAGGCGGTGGCAGATACGCAGTATTTT.

The rearrangement links TRBV15 to TRBJ1-2; TRBD1 is a possible D gene (5 bases). Trimming removed 0 bases from V and 7 bases from J, with 15 bases in between. Germline V lookup: CDR1 LNHNV, CDR2 YYDKDF (reference sequence). This CDR3 spans 15 amino acids. DNA of the CDR3: TGTGCCACCAGCAGAGATGGCAGGGTGGCCGGTGGCTACACCTTC. Its translation: CATSRDGRVAGGYTF. The whole variable domain, remainder taken from reference TRBV15 and TRBJ1-2, is DAMVIQNPRYQVTQFGKPVTLSCSQTLNHNVMYWYQQKSSQAPKLLFHYYDKDFNNEADTPDNFQSRRPNTSFCFLDIRSPGLGDTAMYLCATSRDGRVAGGYTFGSGTRLTVV.

The V and J genes are TRBV30 and TRBJ2-1; D might be TRBD2 (6 bases). The CDR3 loop spans 13 amino acids. V shed 3 bases and J shed 8 bases, with 14 bases lying between them. Germline V CDR1 and CDR2: GTSNPN, SVGIG (reference sequence). The CDR3 DNA sequence: TGTGCCTGGAGAGCCTCGGGAGCGTATGAGCAGTTCTTC. It yields the protein CAWRASGAYEQFF.

The chain combines TRBV20-1 with TRBJ1-3, with 7 bases aligning to TRBD1. CDR1 is DFQATT and CDR2 is SNEGSKA in the germline V gene (reference sequence). V lost 3 bases to trimming and J lost 2 bases; unmatched junction nucleotides: 4. The CDR3 covers 14 residues. CDR3 DNA: TGCAGTGCTAGTCCCCAGGGGGCTGGAAACACCATATATTTT. Its protein product is CSASPQGAGNTIYF.

The chain is built from TRBV6-6 and TRBJ2-3; possibly TRBD2 for D (5 bases). Trimming took 6 bases from V and 0 from J, leaving 10 bases between them. The CDR3 is made up of 14 amino acids. Germline CDR1 MNHNY, CDR2 SVGAGI (reference sequence). CDR3 sequence reads: CASSGLRSTDTQYF. The CDR3 region has the DNA TGTGCCAGCAGCGGACTCCGTAGCACAGATACGCAGTATTTT.

The V and J genes are TRBV2 and TRBJ1-4; D unclear. The V and J ends lost 7 bases and 0 bases respectively, with 9 bases between them. CDR3 length equals 14 residues. In germline, CDR1 is SNHLY, CDR2 FYNNEI. The CDR3 reads CASTRSSTNEKLFF. In DNA, the CDR3 is TGTGCCAGCACCCGCAGTTCAACTAATGAAAAACTGTTTTTT.

As DNA, the CDR3 is TGTGCCAGCAGTGTTCTCGGGGGGCTAGTCTCAATGGGTGAGCAGTTCTTC. Amino acid sequence: CASSVLGGLVSMGEQFF. The gene calls are TRBV6-1 and TRBJ2-1; D may be TRBD2 (7 bases). V lost 4 bases and J 9 bases, leaving 25 bases between the germline ends. CDR1 is MNHNS and CDR2 is SASEGT in the germline V gene. There are 17 residues in the CDR3.

The gene calls are TRBV6-5 and TRBJ1-4; 10 bases are shared with TRBD1. The CDR3 loop spans 15 amino acids. CDR1 and CDR2 from the germline V gene are MNHEY and SVGAGI. V lost 7 bases and J lost 5; bases outside the gene matches: 7. This CDR3 is CASILPGQGNEKLFF. As DNA, the CDR3 is TGTGCCAGCATCTTGCCGGGACAGGGGAATGAAAAACTGTTTTTT.

The chain employs TRBV20-1 and TRBJ2-4, with a tentative D call TRBD2 (6 bases). V was clipped by 3 bases and J by 0 bases, with 9 bases between them. The CDR3 runs to 14 residues. CDR1 and CDR2 from the germline V gene are DFQATT and SNEGSKA (reference sequence). DNA of the CDR3: TGCAGTGCTAGTATAGCGGTAGCCAAAAACATTCAGTACTTC. It yields the protein CSASIAVAKNIQYF.

This rearrangement joins TRBV3-1 (or the pseudogene TRBV3-2) to TRBJ1-3, with a weak D call TRBD1 (5 bases). This CDR3 region has 17 residues. Deletions cut 0 bases from V and 0 bases from J, with 12 bases between. CDR1 is LGHDT, CDR2 YNNKEL, per germline (reference sequence). The chain's CDR3 is CASSQEGPGYSGNTIYF. In DNA, the CDR3 is TGTGCCAGCAGCCAAGAGGGGCCGGGCTACTCTGGAAACACCATATATTTT.

This rearrangement joins TRBV2 to TRBJ2-3; TRBD1 agrees at 9 bases. Trimming at V came to 3 bases and at J to 4 bases, leaving 8 bases not matched to a gene. This CDR3 region has 16 residues. The germline V gene has CDR1 SNHLY and CDR2 FYNNEI. The CDR3 sequence: CASSDGTGSFADTQYF. In DNA form, the CDR3 reads TGTGCCAGCAGTGACGGGACAGGGAGTTTTGCAGATACGCAGTATTTT.

The rearrangement uses TRBV19 and TRBJ2-2; TRBD2 might be the D (6 bases). The CDR3 is 15 residues long. V was cut by 5 bases and J by 4 bases, with 14 bases left in between. The germline V gene encodes CDR1 LNHDA and CDR2 SQIVND (reference sequence). The CDR3, as DNA: TGTGCCAGTAGTCCGGGACTCACCATCACCGGGGAGCTGTTTTTT. Its translation: CASSPGLTITGELFF.

The chain couples TRBV9 to TRBJ2-5; unclear D gene. Germline CDR1 and CDR2: SGDLS and YYNGEE. V lost 4 bases and J 5 bases, leaving 9 bases between the germline ends. The CDR3 consists of 12 residues. The CDR3 loop is CASSPHEETQYF. DNA of the CDR3: TGTGCCAGCAGCCCGCACGAGGAGACCCAGTACTTC.

In its sample, this clone was seen once. The chain has TRBV7-3 and TRBJ2-3; the match to TRBD1 covers 9 bases. From germline, CDR1 is SGHTA and CDR2 FQGTGA. V trimming: 5 bases; J trimming: 0 bases; junction bases outside the gene matches: 3. The CDR3 is 15 amino acids. The CDR3 reads CASSPGQGSTDTQYF. As DNA, the CDR3 is TGTGCCAGCAGCCCGGGACAGGGCAGCACAGATACGCAGTATTTT.

This chain connects TRBV27 to TRBJ1-5; D unclear. CDR3 length: 14 residues. Trimming stripped 1 base from V and 4 bases from J, with 8 bases between. Germline V gives CDR1 MNHEY, CDR2 SMNVEV (reference sequence). The CDR3 DNA is TGTGCCAGCAGTTTATTATCCGTAAATCAGCCCCAGCATTTT. Protein sequence: CASSLLSVNQPQHF.

Only a few counts were recorded for this clone. The rearrangement uses TRBV15 and TRBJ1-3, with D hard to call. The CDR3 has 12 residues. The germline V and J ends were trimmed by 0 bases and 7 bases, with 4 bases remaining between them. CDR1 and CDR2 from the germline V gene are LNHNV and YYDKDF (reference sequence). Here the CDR3 DNA reads TGTGCCACCAGCAGAGACAGTAACACCATATATTTT. This gives the protein CATSRDSNTIYF.

J is TRBJ1-2 and V is TRBV30; D gene ambiguous. Looked up from germline, CDR1 is GTSNPN and CDR2 is SVGIG (reference sequence). Trimming shortened V by 4 bases and J by 4 bases, and 13 bases separated the two germline ends. The CDR3 consists of 13 residues. The CDR3 sequence: CAWTRSGSYGYTF. Here the CDR3 DNA reads TGTGCCTGGACCCGCTCAGGAAGCTATGGCTACACCTTC. Drawing the rest from reference TRBV30 and TRBJ1-2, the complete variable domain is SQTIHQWPATLVQPVGSPLSLECTVEGTSNPNLYWYRQAAGRGLQLLFYSVGIGQISSEVPQNLSASRPQDRQFILSSKKLLLSDSGFYLCAWTRSGSYGYTFGSGTRLTVV.

This rearrangement joins TRBV6-5 to TRBJ2-3, with TRBD1 matching over 7 bases. CDR3 length: 15 amino acids. V trimming: 2 bases; J trimming: 0 bases; junction bases outside the gene matches: 2. CDR1 is MNHEY, CDR2 SVGAGI, per germline. In nucleotides, the CDR3 is TGTGCCAGCAGTTACGGACAGGCCAGCACAGATACGCAGTATTTT. Protein product: CASSYGQASTDTQYF.